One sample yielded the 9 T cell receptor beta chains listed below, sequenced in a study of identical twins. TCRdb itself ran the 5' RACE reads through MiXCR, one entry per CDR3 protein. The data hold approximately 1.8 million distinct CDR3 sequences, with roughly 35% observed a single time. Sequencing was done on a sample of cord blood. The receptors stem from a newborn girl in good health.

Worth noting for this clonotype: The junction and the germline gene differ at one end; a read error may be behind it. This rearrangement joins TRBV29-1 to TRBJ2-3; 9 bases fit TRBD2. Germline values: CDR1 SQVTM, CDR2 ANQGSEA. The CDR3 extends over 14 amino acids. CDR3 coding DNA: TGCAGCGGGTTTAGCGGGAGTTGGTCAGATACGCGGTATTTT. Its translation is CSGFSGSWSDTRYF.

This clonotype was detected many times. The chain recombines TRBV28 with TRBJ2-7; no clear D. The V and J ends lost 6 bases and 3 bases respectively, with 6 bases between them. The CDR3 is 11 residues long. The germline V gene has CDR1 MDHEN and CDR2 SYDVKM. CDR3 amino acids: CASSFLYEQYF. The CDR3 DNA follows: TGTGCCAGCAGCTTTCTCTACGAGCAGTACTTC.

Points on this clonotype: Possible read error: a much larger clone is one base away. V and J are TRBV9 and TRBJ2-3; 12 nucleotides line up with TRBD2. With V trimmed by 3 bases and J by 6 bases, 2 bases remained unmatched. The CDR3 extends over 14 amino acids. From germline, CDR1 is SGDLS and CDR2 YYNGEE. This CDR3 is CASSGGTSGDTQYF. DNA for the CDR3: TGTGCCAGCAGCGGAGGGACTAGCGGGGATACGCAGTATTTT.

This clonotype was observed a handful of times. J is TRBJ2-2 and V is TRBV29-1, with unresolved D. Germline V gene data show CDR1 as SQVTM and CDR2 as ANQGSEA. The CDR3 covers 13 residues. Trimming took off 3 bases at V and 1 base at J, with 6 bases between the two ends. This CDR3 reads CSVDTENTGELFF. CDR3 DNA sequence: TGCAGCGTTGATACAGAGAACACCGGGGAGCTGTTTTTT.

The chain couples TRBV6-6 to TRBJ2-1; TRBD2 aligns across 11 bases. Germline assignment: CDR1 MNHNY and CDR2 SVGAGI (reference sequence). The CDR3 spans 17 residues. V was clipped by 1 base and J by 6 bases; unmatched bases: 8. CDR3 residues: CASSYYNGLAGGNEQFF. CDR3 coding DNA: TGTGCCAGCAGTTACTACAACGGACTAGCGGGCGGCAATGAGCAGTTCTTC.

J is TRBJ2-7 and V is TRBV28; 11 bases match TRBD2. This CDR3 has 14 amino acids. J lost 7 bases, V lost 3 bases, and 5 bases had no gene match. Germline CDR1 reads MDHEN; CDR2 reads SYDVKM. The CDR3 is CASSFKLAGDEQYF. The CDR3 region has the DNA TGTGCCAGCAGTTTTAAACTAGCGGGAGATGAGCAGTACTTC.

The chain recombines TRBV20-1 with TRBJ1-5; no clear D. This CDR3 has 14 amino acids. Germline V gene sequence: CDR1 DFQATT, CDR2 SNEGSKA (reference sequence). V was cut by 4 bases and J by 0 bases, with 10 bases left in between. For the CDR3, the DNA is TGCAGTGCTAACAGCTTATATAGCAATCAGCCCCAGCATTTT. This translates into CSANSLYSNQPQHF.

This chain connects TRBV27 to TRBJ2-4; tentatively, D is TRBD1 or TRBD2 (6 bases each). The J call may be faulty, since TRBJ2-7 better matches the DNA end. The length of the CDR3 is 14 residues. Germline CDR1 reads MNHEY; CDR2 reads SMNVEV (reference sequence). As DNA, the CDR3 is TGTGCCAGCAGTTGGGGGGCGGTATCCTACGAGCAGTACTTC. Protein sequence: CASSWGAVSYEQYF.

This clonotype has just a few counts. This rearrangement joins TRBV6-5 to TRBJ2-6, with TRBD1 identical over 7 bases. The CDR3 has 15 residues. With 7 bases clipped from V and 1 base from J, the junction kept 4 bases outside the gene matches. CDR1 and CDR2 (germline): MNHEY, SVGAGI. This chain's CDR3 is CASTPGGSGANVLTF. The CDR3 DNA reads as TGTGCCAGCACCCCAGGGGGATCTGGGGCCAACGTCCTGACTTTC.